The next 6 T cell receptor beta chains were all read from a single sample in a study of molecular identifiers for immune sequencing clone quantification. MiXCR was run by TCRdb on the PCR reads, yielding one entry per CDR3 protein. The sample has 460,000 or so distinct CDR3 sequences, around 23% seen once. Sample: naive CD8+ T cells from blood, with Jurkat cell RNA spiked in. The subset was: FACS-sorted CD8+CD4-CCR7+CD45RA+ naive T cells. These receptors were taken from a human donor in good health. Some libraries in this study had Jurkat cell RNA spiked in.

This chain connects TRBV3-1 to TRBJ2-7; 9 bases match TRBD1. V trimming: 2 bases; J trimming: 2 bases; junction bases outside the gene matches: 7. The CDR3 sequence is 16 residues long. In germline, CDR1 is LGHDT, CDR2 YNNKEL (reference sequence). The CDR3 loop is CASSQNPGQGAYEQYF. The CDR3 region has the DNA TGTGCCAGCAGCCAAAACCCGGGACAGGGTGCCTACGAGCAGTACTTC.

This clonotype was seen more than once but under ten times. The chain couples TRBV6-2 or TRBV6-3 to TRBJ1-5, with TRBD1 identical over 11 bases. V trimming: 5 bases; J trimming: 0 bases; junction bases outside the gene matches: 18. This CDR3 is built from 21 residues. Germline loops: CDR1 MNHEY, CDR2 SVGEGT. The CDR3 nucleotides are TGTGCCAGCAGTGACTACGAGAACCCCGGGACAGGGGGTTATAGCAATCAGCCCCAGCATTTT. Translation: CASSDYENPGTGGYSNQPQHF.

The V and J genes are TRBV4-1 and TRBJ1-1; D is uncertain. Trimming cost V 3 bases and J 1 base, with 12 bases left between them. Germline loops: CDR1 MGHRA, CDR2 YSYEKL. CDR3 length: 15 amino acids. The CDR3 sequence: CASSQAFAANTEAFF. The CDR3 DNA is TGCGCCAGCAGCCAGGCGTTTGCAGCGAACACTGAAGCTTTCTTT.

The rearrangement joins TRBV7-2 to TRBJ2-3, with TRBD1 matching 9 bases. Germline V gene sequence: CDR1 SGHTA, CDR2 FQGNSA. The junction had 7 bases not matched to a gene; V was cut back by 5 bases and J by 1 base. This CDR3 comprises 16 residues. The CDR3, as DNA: TGTGCCAGCAGCCCCGACAGGGGGACAGGCACAGATACGCAGTATTTT. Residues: CASSPDRGTGTDTQYF.

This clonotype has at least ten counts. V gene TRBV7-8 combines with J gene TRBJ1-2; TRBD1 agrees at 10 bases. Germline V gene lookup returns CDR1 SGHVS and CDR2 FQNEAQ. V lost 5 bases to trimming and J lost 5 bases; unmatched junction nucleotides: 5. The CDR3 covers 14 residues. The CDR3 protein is CASSQWTGGYGYTF. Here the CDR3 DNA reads TGTGCCAGCAGCCAATGGACAGGGGGTTATGGCTACACCTTC.

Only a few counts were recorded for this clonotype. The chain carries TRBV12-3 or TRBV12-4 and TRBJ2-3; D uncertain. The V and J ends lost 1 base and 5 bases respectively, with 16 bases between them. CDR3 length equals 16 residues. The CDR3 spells CASSLDGPTRGDTQYF. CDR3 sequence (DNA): TGTGCCAGCAGTTTAGACGGCCCCACGAGAGGAGATACGCAGTATTTT.